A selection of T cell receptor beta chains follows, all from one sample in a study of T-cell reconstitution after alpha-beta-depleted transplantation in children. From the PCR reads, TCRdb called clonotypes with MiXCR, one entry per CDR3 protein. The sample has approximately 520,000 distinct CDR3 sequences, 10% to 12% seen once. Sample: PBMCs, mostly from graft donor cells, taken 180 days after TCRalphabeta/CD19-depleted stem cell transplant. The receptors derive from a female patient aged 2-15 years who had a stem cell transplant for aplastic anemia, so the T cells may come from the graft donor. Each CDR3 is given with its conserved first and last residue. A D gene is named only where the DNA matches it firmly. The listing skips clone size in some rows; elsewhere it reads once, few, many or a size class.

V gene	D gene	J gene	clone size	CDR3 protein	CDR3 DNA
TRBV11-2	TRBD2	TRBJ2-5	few	CASSPRLAQETQYF	TGTGCCAGCAGCCCGCGACTAGCTCAAGAGACCCAGTACTTC
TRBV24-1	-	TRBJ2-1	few	CATSDWTVRSSYNEQFF	TGTGCCACCAGTGACTGGACAGTTCGGAGCTCCTACAATGAGCAGTTCTTC
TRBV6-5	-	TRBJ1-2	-	CASSNDGKSNYGYTF	TGTGCCAGCAGTAACGACGGAAAATCTAACTATGGCTACACCTTC
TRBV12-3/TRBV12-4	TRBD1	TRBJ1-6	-	CASAAGGDSPLHF	TGTGCCAGCGCGGCAGGGGGTGATTCACCCCTCCACTTT
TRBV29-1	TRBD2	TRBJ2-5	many	CSVSSRTSSETQYF	TGCAGCGTAAGCTCACGGACTAGCAGCGAGACCCAGTACTTC
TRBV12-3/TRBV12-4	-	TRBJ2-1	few	CASIPPLRERYEQFF	TGTGCCAGCATCCCCCCCCTCCGGGAGAGGTATGAGCAGTTCTTC
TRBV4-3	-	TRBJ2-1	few	CASSQDYFAALGNEQFF	TGCGCCAGCAGCCAAGATTACTTCGCGGCCCTTGGAAATGAGCAGTTCTTC
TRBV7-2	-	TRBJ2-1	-	CASSFTGRYNEQFF	TGTGCCAGCAGCTTTACCGGGCGCTACAATGAGCAGTTCTTC
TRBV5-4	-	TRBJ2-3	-	CASSRGTPADTQYF	TGTGCCAGCAGCCGGGGGACTCCGGCAGATACGCAGTATTTT
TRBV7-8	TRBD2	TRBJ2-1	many	CASSLSRLAGAYNEQFF	TGTGCCAGCAGCTTAAGTCGACTAGCGGGAGCCTACAATGAGCAGTTCTTC
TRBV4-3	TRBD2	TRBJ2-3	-	CASSQGLAGSADTQYF	TGCGCCAGCAGCCAAGGGCTAGCGGGCTCTGCAGATACGCAGTATTTT
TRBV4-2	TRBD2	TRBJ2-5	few	CASSRDVRLALQETQYF	TGTGCCAGCAGCCGGGACGTTAGACTAGCTTTGCAAGAGACCCAGTACTTC
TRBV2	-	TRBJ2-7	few	CASSDGSGDYEQYF	TGTGCCAGCAGTGACGGATCGGGAGACTACGAGCAGTACTTC
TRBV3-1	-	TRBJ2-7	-	CASSQVLGQSSSYNEQYF	TGTGCCAGCAGCCAAGTTCTCGGCCAATCGAGCTCCTACAATGAGCAGTACTTC
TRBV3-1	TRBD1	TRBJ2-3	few	CASSDQGVGTDTQYF	TGTGCCAGCAGTGACCAGGGGGTCGGTACAGATACGCAGTATTTT
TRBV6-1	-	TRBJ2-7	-	CASSDRDGSSYEQYF	TGTGCCAGCAGTGACCGGGACGGGAGCTCCTACGAGCAGTACTTC
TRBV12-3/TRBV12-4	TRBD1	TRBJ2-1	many	CASSLDRGLYNEQFF	TGTGCCAGCAGTTTGGACAGGGGGCTCTACAATGAGCAGTTCTTC
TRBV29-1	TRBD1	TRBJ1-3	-	CSVHGQGLGNTIYF	TGCAGCGTTCATGGACAGGGCCTTGGAAACACCATATATTTT
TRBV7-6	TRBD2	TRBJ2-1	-	CASSPLAVAYNEQFF	TGTGCCAGCAGCCCTCTAGCGGTGGCCTACAATGAGCAGTTCTTC
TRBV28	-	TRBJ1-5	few	CASSFELPSNQPQHF	TGTGCCAGCAGTTTTGAATTGCCTAGCAATCAGCCCCAGCATTTT
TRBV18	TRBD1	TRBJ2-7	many	CASSPNRPGTGAYEQYF	TGTGCCAGCTCACCAAATCGACCCGGGACAGGGGCCTACGAGCAGTACTTC
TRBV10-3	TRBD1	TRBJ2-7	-	CAISQTGVEQYF	TGTGCCATCAGCCAGACAGGGGTCGAGCAGTACTTC
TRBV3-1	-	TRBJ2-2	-	CASSPNQNTGELFF	TGTGCCAGCAGCCCCAATCAGAACACCGGGGAGCTGTTTTTT
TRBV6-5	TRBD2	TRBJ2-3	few	CASSSRRLAWAPDTQYF	TGTGCCAGCAGTTCCCGTCGACTAGCCTGGGCCCCAGATACGCAGTATTTT
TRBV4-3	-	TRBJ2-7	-	CASSQDRDDTYEQYF	TGCGCCAGCAGCCAAGATCGGGACGACACCTACGAGCAGTACTTC
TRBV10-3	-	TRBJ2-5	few	CAISAGTVQETQYF	TGTGCCATCAGTGCGGGGACGGTTCAAGAGACCCAGTACTTC
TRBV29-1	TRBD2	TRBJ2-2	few	CSVEPLAGGSGGELFF	TGCAGCGTTGAACCACTAGCGGGAGGGTCCGGCGGGGAGCTGTTTTTT
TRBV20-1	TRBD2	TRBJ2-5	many	CSARGLAGWEETQYF	TGCAGTGCTAGGGGACTAGCGGGATGGGAAGAGACCCAGTACTTC
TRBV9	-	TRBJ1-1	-	CASSVGGGREAFF	TGTGCCAGCAGCGTAGGGGGGGGCAGAGAAGCTTTCTTT
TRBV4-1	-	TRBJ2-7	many	CASSQDGAGTPYEQYF	TGCGCCAGCAGCCAAGATGGTGCGGGGACGCCCTACGAGCAGTACTTC
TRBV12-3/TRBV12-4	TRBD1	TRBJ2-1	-	CASTILGTGTKDAF	TGTGCCAGCACCATCCTCGGGACAGGGACTAAGGATGCCTTC
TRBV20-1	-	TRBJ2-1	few	CSARRPLGPTRSGEQFF	TGCAGTGCTAGACGCCCCTTAGGGCCCACAAGGAGTGGGGAGCAGTTCTTC
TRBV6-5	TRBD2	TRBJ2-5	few	CASSYRTSSQETQYF	TGTGCCAGCAGTTACCGGACTAGCTCCCAAGAGACCCAGTACTTC
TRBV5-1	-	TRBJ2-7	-	CASSVSYEQYF	TGCGCCAGCAGCGTCTCCTACGAGCAGTACTTC
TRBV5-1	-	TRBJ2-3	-	CASSLTGSADTQYF	TGCGCCAGCAGCTTGACAGGGTCGGCAGATACGCAGTATTTT
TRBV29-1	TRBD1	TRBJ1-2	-	CSADRGDYGYTF	TGCAGCGCGGACAGGGGGGACTATGGCTACACCTTC
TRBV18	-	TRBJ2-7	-	CASSPASRGYEQYF	TGTGCCAGCTCACCCGCTTCGAGGGGCTACGAGCAGTACTTC
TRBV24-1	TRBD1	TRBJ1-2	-	CATSDHRGRNGYTF	TGTGCCACCAGTGATCACAGGGGAAGGAATGGCTACACCTTC
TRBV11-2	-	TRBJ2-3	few	CASSLLESGFTDTQYF	TGTGCCAGCAGCCTGTTGGAGTCGGGATTCACAGATACGCAGTATTTT
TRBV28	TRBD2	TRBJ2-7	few	CASSFSGTSGRIYEQYF	TGTGCCAGCAGTTTCTCAGGGACTAGCGGGAGGATCTACGAGCAGTACTTC
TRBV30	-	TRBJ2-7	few	CAWSLSYEQYF	TGTGCCTGGAGCTTATCCTACGAGCAGTACTTC
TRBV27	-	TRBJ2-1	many	CASRREFYNEQFF	TGTGCCAGCAGAAGGGAGTTCTACAATGAGCAGTTCTTC
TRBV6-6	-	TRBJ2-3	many	CASSPDPYGTQYF	TGTGCCAGCAGCCCCGACCCGTACGGTACGCAGTATTTT
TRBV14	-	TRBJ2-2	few	CASSPIRDTGELFF	TGTGCCAGCAGCCCGATCAGGGACACCGGGGAGCTGTTTTTT
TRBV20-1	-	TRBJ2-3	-	CSARDGGLTDTQYF	TGCAGTGCTAGAGACGGGGGCCTCACAGATACGCAGTATTTT
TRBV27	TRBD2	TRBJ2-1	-	CASSPRERGYNEQFF	TGTGCCAGCAGTCCCAGGGAGCGGGGGTACAATGAGCAGTTCTTC
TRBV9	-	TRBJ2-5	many	CASSPNSETQYF	TGTGCCAGCAGCCCCAATTCCGAGACCCAGTACTTC
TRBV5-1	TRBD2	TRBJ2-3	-	CASSSGLAGGPADTQYF	TGCGCCAGCAGCTCGGGACTAGCGGGAGGGCCAGCGGATACGCAGTATTTT
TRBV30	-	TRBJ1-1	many	CAWSPKAFF	TGTGCCTGGAGCCCAAAGGCTTTCTTT
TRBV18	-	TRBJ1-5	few	CASSIVGANQPQHF	TGTGCCAGCTCCATCGTTGGGGCGAATCAGCCCCAGCATTTT
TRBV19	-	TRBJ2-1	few	CASSKAVTYNEQFF	TGTGCCAGTAGTAAGGCAGTTACCTACAATGAGCAGTTCTTC
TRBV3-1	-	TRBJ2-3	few	CASSLHREGKYF	TGTGCCAGCAGTTTGCACAGGGAGGGGAAGTATTTT
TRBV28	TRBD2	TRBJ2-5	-	CASSPLLAGETQYF	TGTGCCAGCAGCCCCCTTCTAGCGGGAGAGACCCAGTACTTC
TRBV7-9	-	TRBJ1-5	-	CASSSSGYQPQHF	TGTGCCAGCAGCTCCAGCGGATACCAGCCCCAGCATTTT
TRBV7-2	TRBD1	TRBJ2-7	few	CASSQGTGHFYEQYF	TGTGCCAGCAGCCAGGGGACAGGCCACTTCTACGAGCAGTACTTC
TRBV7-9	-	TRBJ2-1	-	CASSSLPSSAPYNEQFF	TGTGCCAGCAGCTCCCTCCCTTCTAGCGCTCCCTACAATGAGCAGTTCTTC
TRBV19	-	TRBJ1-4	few	CASSIDARSEKLFF	TGTGCCAGTAGTATTGACGCGCGAAGTGAAAAACTGTTTTTT